Listed below are T cell receptor beta chains from one sample, sequenced in a study of metastatic and nonmetastatic thyroid tumors. TCRdb redid the clone calls on the PCR reads using MiXCR. The sample has over 15,000 clones; 34% are singletons. The sample taken for sequencing was tumor tissue. The receptors come from a female donor with papillary thyroid cancer or a benign thyroid nodule (not recorded which). Some clones in this sample may be carry-over from other donors' samples. The CDR3 runs from the conserved cysteine through the conserved F or W. D genes are given only for firm matches. A row's size may be missing; if present it is once, few, many or a size class.

TRBV12-3/TRBV12-4	NA	TRBD1	TRBJ1-6	CASSDRGGNSPLHF	TGTGCCAGCAGTGACAGGGGAGGAAATTCACCCCTCCACTTT
TRBV19	few	NA	TRBJ1-6	CASSIGGWNSPLHF	TGTGCCAGTAGTATAGGGGGTTGGAATTCACCCCTCCACTTT
TRBV27	NA	NA	TRBJ2-7	CASSLETGAPHEQYF	TGTGCCAGCAGTTTAGAGACGGGGGCTCCCCACGAGCAGTACTTC
TRBV6-4	NA	TRBD2	TRBJ2-1	CASSEGLSSYNEQFF	TGTGCCAGCAGTGAGGGACTAAGCTCCTACAATGAGCAGTTCTTC
TRBV6-1	NA	NA	TRBJ1-5	CASSESGTYNQPQHF	TGTGCCAGCAGTGAGTCCGGGACGTACAATCAGCCCCAGCATTTT
TRBV30	NA	NA	TRBJ1-2	CAWRVRGARGYGYTF	TGTGCCTGGAGGGTCCGGGGGGCGCGCGGCTATGGCTACACCTTC
TRBV7-2	NA	TRBD1	TRBJ1-1	CASSLGQGLTEAFF	TGTGCCAGCAGCCTGGGACAGGGTCTCACTGAAGCTTTCTTT
TRBV5-1	many	TRBD2	TRBJ2-1	CASSLNPPGLNNEQFF	TGCGCCAGCAGCTTGAACCCGCCGGGACTAAACAATGAGCAGTTCTTC
TRBV27	few	NA	TRBJ2-2	CASSRDRLPSGELFF	TGTGCCAGCAGTAGGGACCGGCTCCCGTCCGGGGAGCTGTTTTTT
TRBV19	NA	TRBD1	TRBJ1-5	CASRGRQGGNQPQHF	TGTGCCAGCCGGGGGAGACAGGGGGGCAATCAGCCCCAGCATTTT
TRBV24-1	NA	NA	TRBJ2-7	CATSGARVHEQYF	TGTGCCACCAGTGGGGCTAGAGTACACGAGCAGTACTTC
TRBV28	NA	TRBD1	TRBJ1-5	CATPGQGVNQPQHF	TGTGCCACCCCCGGACAGGGCGTCAATCAGCCCCAGCATTTT
TRBV5-6	NA	TRBD1	TRBJ1-2	CASSQGTGGYGYTF	TGTGCCAGCAGCCAGGGGACAGGGGGCTATGGCTACACCTTC
TRBV5-1	NA	NA	TRBJ1-2	CASSLVLGQAGYTF	TGCGCCAGCAGCTTGGTCTTGGGGCAGGCTGGCTACACCTTC
TRBV3-1	medium-sized	NA	TRBJ1-2	CASSPSTVTNYGYTF	TGTGCCAGCAGCCCTTCGACCGTAACTAACTATGGCTACACCTTC
TRBV7-2	NA	NA	TRBJ2-7	CASSLFFGDDYEQYF	TGTGCCAGCAGCTTATTTTTTGGGGACGACTACGAGCAGTACTTC
TRBV5-6	NA	NA	TRBJ1-1	CASMRFGGSEAFF	TGTGCCAGCATGAGGTTTGGGGGCAGTGAAGCTTTCTTT
TRBV12-3/TRBV12-4	few	NA	TRBJ2-7	CASSLAGGGIYEQYF	TGTGCCAGCAGTTTAGCAGGTGGGGGGATCTACGAGCAGTACTTC
TRBV11-3	NA	NA	TRBJ2-5	CASSLVAWEQYF	TGTGCCAGCAGCTTAGTAGCGTGGGAGCAGTACTTC
TRBV20-1	NA	NA	TRBJ2-7	CSNGGMALYEQYF	TGCAGTAATGGCGGGATGGCCTTGTACGAGCAGTACTTC
TRBV7-2	once	TRBD2	TRBJ2-1	CASSLGGRAYNEQFF	TGTGCCAGCAGCCTTGGCGGGAGGGCCTACAATGAGCAGTTCTTC
TRBV30	medium-sized	TRBD1	TRBJ2-5	CAWSPSGGGLFQETQYF	TGTGCCTGGAGTCCATCAGGGGGCGGCCTTTTCCAAGAGACCCAGTACTTC
TRBV27	few	NA	TRBJ1-5	CASSFLNQPQHF	TGTGCCAGCAGTTTTTTGAATCAGCCCCAGCATTTT
TRBV24-1	few	TRBD1	TRBJ2-7	CATSDPGQWVYEQYF	TGTGCCACCAGTGACCCGGGACAGTGGGTCTACGAGCAGTACTTC
TRBV19	NA	NA	TRBJ1-2	CASITSGSYGYTF	TGTGCCAGTATCACATCAGGGTCCTATGGCTACACCTTC
TRBV19	few	NA	TRBJ1-2	CASSPLSGINWNYGYTF	TGTGCCAGTAGCCCACTATCCGGGATCAATTGGAACTATGGCTACACCTTC
TRBV29-1	many	NA	TRBJ2-1	CSVPPATNEQFF	TGCAGCGTTCCCCCAGCGACCAATGAGCAGTTCTTC
TRBV19	NA	TRBD1	TRBJ2-2	CASSSLDRAATGELFF	TGTGCCAGTAGTTCCCTAGACAGGGCTGCCACCGGGGAGCTGTTTTTT
TRBV12-3/TRBV12-4	medium-sized	NA	TRBJ2-3	CASSQGLTSTDTQYF	TGTGCCAGCAGTCAGGGACTGACTAGCACAGATACGCAGTATTTT
TRBV20-1	NA	TRBD1	TRBJ2-5	CSASSDRVETQYF	TGCAGTGCTAGTTCCGACAGGGTCGAGACCCAGTACTTC
TRBV12-3/TRBV12-4	few	TRBD1	TRBJ1-1	CANSAPGQGAEAFF	TGTGCCAACAGTGCTCCCGGACAGGGGGCCGAGGCTTTCTTT
TRBV20-1	medium-sized	TRBD2	TRBJ2-7	CSARLILAGASYEQYF	TGCAGTGCTAGACTTATCCTAGCGGGAGCCTCCTACGAGCAGTACTTC
TRBV12-3/TRBV12-4	few	NA	TRBJ1-3	CASKPSTDLYGNTIYF	TGTGCCAGCAAACCTTCAACCGACCTCTACGGAAACACCATATATTTT
TRBV20-1	NA	NA	TRBJ2-3	CSARLGTGRTDTQYF	TGCAGTGCTAGACTTGGGACGGGTCGCACAGATACGCAGTATTTT
TRBV15	NA	NA	TRBJ1-4	CATARDSTTNEKLFF	TGTGCCACCGCCCGGGACTCAACAACTAATGAAAAACTGTTTTTT
TRBV19	NA	NA	TRBJ1-5	CASSQAPGLVINQPQHF	TGTGCCAGTAGCCAGGCCCCGGGGCTAGTTATCAATCAGCCCCAGCATTTT
TRBV4-2	many	NA	TRBJ2-1	CASSHVGGNPHEQFF	TGTGCCAGCAGCCATGTTGGCGGGAACCCCCATGAGCAGTTCTTC
TRBV12-3/TRBV12-4	NA	TRBD1	TRBJ1-2	CASTRSGGDRANYGYTF	TGTGCCAGCACCCGGTCAGGGGGCGACCGCGCTAACTATGGCTACACCTTC
TRBV15	few	TRBD1	TRBJ1-1	CATSRGTGRNTEAFF	TGTGCCACCAGCAGGGGGACAGGGAGGAACACTGAAGCTTTCTTT
TRBV30	NA	TRBD2	TRBJ2-7	CAWSGSGGYEQYF	TGTGCCTGGAGCGGATCGGGGGGTTACGAGCAGTACTTC
TRBV27	NA	NA	TRBJ2-2	CASRPPVWGARGSGELFF	TGTGCCAGCAGACCCCCCGTCTGGGGGGCGCGGGGCTCCGGGGAGCTGTTTTTT
TRBV6-1	NA	NA	TRBJ1-2	CASSKGRNYGYTF	TGTGCCAGCAGTAAAGGGAGGAACTATGGCTACACCTTC
TRBV7-2	NA	TRBD2	TRBJ2-2	CASSFAGGRSAGELFF	TGTGCCAGCAGCTTCGCGGGGGGGAGGTCCGCCGGGGAGCTGTTTTTT
TRBV7-9	NA	NA	TRBJ1-1	CASSLEGRTEAFF	TGTGCCAGCAGCTTAGAGGGGCGCACTGAAGCTTTCTTT
TRBV12-3/TRBV12-4	medium-sized	NA	TRBJ1-1	CASSLPPGGTEAFF	TGTGCCAGCAGTTTACCCCCCGGGGGGACTGAAGCTTTCTTT
TRBV3-1	NA	NA	TRBJ2-7	CANSQGSYEQYF	TGTGCCAACAGCCAAGGGTCCTACGAGCAGTACTTT
TRBV9	medium-sized	NA	TRBJ2-7	CASSVKSELWYEQYF	TGTGCCAGCAGCGTTAAATCGGAGCTCTGGTACGAGCAGTACTTC
TRBV28	NA	NA	TRBJ1-2	CASRIRQTFHYGYTF	TGTGCCAGCAGGATTCGACAGACCTTTCACTATGGCTACACCTTC
TRBV11-2	NA	NA	TRBJ1-5	CASSFPGVDQPQHF	TGTGCCAGCAGCTTTCCAGGAGTTGACCAGCCCCAGCATTTT
TRBV7-6	NA	TRBD1	TRBJ1-3	CASSLLGTGGFGNTIYF	TGTGCCAGCAGCTTGCTAGGGACAGGAGGGTTTGGAAACACCATATATTTT
TRBV12-3/TRBV12-4	medium-sized	NA	TRBJ2-5	CASSLASSGPETQYF	TGTGCCAGCAGTTTAGCCAGTAGCGGTCCAGAGACCCAGTACTTC
TRBV7-9	many	TRBD1	TRBJ1-1	CASSLEGAHTEAFF	TGTGCCAGCAGCTTGGAGGGGGCCCACACTGAAGCTTTCTTT
TRBV11-2	few	NA	TRBJ2-1	CATKSGLSSYNEQFF	TGTGCCACCAAATCGGGACTCAGCTCCTACAATGAGCAGTTCTTC
TRBV6-6	few	TRBD1	TRBJ2-7	CASSYPLEGQISYEQYF	TGTGCCAGCAGTTACCCACTAGAGGGACAGATCTCCTACGAGCAGTACTTC